These 24 T cell receptor beta chains were all obtained from the same sample, sequenced in a study of CD8+CD57+ T cells in acquired aplastic anemia. TCR beta VDJ and CDR3 profiles were obtained from a genomic DNA template. TCRdb processed the reads anew with MiXCR; each CDR3 protein has one entry. The sample records fewer than 250,000 distinct CDR3 sequences, 54% being singletons. Sequenced: sorted CD4+, CD8+, or CD8+CD57+ T cells (not recorded which) from PBMCs. The receptors originated from a human donor in good health, serving as a control.

The chain has TRBV29-1 and TRBJ2-5; D ambiguous. V was trimmed by 3 bases and J by 7 bases, leaving 9 bases between them. The CDR3 spans 11 residues. CDR1 and CDR2 (germline): SQVTM, ANQGSEA. CDR3 bases: TGCAGCGTTGAGTTGGTGGGGACCCAGTACTTC. Translation gives CSVELVGTQYF. Drawing the rest from reference TRBV29-1 and TRBJ2-5, the complete variable domain is SAVISQKPSRDICQRGTSLTIQCQVDSQVTMMFWYRQQPGQSLTLIATANQGSEATYESGFVIDKFPISRPNLTFSTLTVSNMSPEDSSIYLCSVELVGTQYFGPGTRLLVL.

This clonotype was detected only once. The gene calls are TRBV2 and TRBJ1-5; no firm D call. The CDR3 runs to 13 residues. Between the trimmed V and J ends, which lost 8 bases and 1 base, there was a span of 9 bases. Per germline, CDR1 SNHLY and CDR2 FYNNEI. In nucleotides, the CDR3 is TGTGCCAGCGATGCAATAAGCAATCAGCCCCAGCATTTT. Encoded protein: CASDAISNQPQHF. The complete variable domain, with remaining parts taken from reference TRBV2 and TRBJ1-5, reads EPEVTQTPSHQVTQMGQEVILRCVPISNHLYFYWYRQILGQKVEFLVSFYNNEISEKSEIFDDQFSVERPDGSNFTLKIRSTKLEDSAMYFCASDAISNQPQHFGDGTRLSIL.

This clonotype appeared once. The rearrangement uses TRBV24-1 and TRBJ1-2, with D possibly TRBD1 on 5 matching bases. V was trimmed by 4 bases and J by 1 base, leaving 12 bases between them. In germline, CDR1 is KGHDR, CDR2 SFDVKD. This CDR3 contains 15 residues. The CDR3 here is CATSDARDGNYGYTF. CDR3 coding DNA: TGTGCCACCAGTGACGCCCGGGACGGTAACTATGGCTACACCTTC.

The rearrangement links TRBV20-1 to TRBJ1-1, with D perhaps TRBD1 (6 bases). The V gene lost 3 bases and the J gene lost 1 base, with 15 bases spanning the gap. In germline, CDR1 is DFQATT, CDR2 SNEGSKA (reference sequence). This CDR3 spans 15 amino acids. The CDR3 nucleotides are TGCAGTGCTAGTGAGGGGGGGCCCAGGAACACTGAAGCTTTCTTT. Amino acid sequence: CSASEGGPRNTEAFF.

The gene calls are TRBV10-3 and TRBJ2-5; D is possibly TRBD1 (7 bases). Trimming removed 10 bases from V and 6 bases from J, with 24 bases in between. The CDR3 spans 15 residues. The germline gives CDR1 ENHRY, CDR2 SYGVKD. In nucleotides, the CDR3 is TGTGCCAGCAGCCCTAGACAGGGCGGGACGAAGACCCAGTACTTC. Translated: CASSPRQGGTKTQYF.

The chain employs TRBV19 and TRBJ1-2; D gene unclear. CDR3 length: 13 residues. V lost 9 bases and J 5 bases, leaving 16 bases between the germline ends. Germline values: CDR1 LNHDA, CDR2 SQIVND (reference sequence). CDR3 protein: CARARTVWYGYTF. In nucleotides, the CDR3 is TGTGCCAGAGCTAGGACTGTTTGGTATGGCTACACCTTC.

This chain links TRBV15 with TRBJ2-7, with 7 positions matching TRBD1. Losses at the gene ends were 0 bases for V and 3 bases for J; bases not matched to a gene: 5. CDR1 and CDR2 (germline): LNHNV, YYDKDF (reference sequence). The CDR3 is made up of 15 amino acids. The CDR3 bases are TGTGCCACCAGCAGAGAACAGGGGAGAAGCTACGAGCAGTACTTC. It yields the protein CATSREQGRSYEQYF.

This clonotype was counted a single time. The rearrangement joins TRBV2 to TRBJ1-2; TRBD1 agrees at 8 bases. This CDR3 has 13 residues. The J segment lost 4 bases and the V segment lost 4 bases, leaving 2 bases of the junction unmatched. From germline, CDR1 is SNHLY and CDR2 FYNNEI. CDR3 region: CASSVGQGYGYTF. The CDR3 DNA is TGTGCCAGCAGTGTCGGACAGGGCTATGGCTACACCTTC.

This clonotype has at least ten counts. The chain employs TRBV7-2 and TRBJ2-5; either TRBD1 or TRBD2 may supply D (5 bases each). This CDR3 comprises 13 residues. Germline CDR1 and CDR2: SGHTA and FQGNSA. The ends were cut back, 2 bases at V and 5 bases at J, with 9 bases in the middle. CDR3: CASSLWGGETQYF. For the CDR3, the DNA is TGTGCCAGCAGCTTATGGGGCGGGGAGACCCAGTACTTC.

There are many counts of this clonotype. This rearrangement joins TRBV7-8 to TRBJ1-5, with 7 positions matching TRBD1. The length of the CDR3 is 16 residues. After removal of 3 bases from V and 1 base from J, the junction contained 6 bases not matched to a gene. Germline-derived CDR1 and CDR2 are SGHVS and FQNEAQ. The CDR3 coding sequence is TGTGCCAGCAGCTTCTCGTCCAGGGGGAGCAATCAGCCCCAGCATTTT. It translates to CASSFSSRGSNQPQHF.

With respect to this clonotype: As the CDR3 is not closed by the conserved phenylalanine or tryptophan, this likely results from a read error. No DNA is shown, since the ends of the CDR3 on it are uncertain; the CDR3 is the one TCRdb lists. This CDR3 reads CATSRETGTY. The V gene is TRBV15, the J gene TRBJ2-2; TRBD1, the table's D call, lacks a check against the DNA. The CDR3 is made up of 10 amino acids, end residues included. Germline CDR1 reads LNHNV; CDR2 reads YYDKDF (reference sequence).

This clonotype occurred a few times. V gene TRBV25-1 combines with J gene TRBJ2-1, with 8 bases identical to TRBD1. The V gene end was trimmed by 10 bases and the J gene end by 3 bases; junction bases not matched to a gene: 5. The CDR3 runs to 13 residues. Germline assignment: CDR1 MGHDK and CDR2 SYGVNS. CDR3 DNA: TGTGCCATTGGGACAGGTTACTACAATGAGCAGTTCTTC. Protein product: CAIGTGYYNEQFF.

This clonotype has a handful of counts. This may be a read error, as it is one base from a much larger clone. This rearrangement joins TRBV20-1 to TRBJ2-1; perhaps TRBD2 as D (5 bases). This CDR3 has 15 amino acids. Germline CDR1 reads DFQATT; CDR2 reads SNEGSKA (reference sequence). CDR3 DNA: TGCAGTGCCCGGCGGATGGGGAGTTCCTACAGTGAGCAGTTCTTC. Its translation: CSARRMGSSYSEQFF.

V is TRBV12-3 or TRBV12-4 and J is TRBJ2-7; 12 nucleotides agree with TRBD2. The CDR3 is 15 residues long. V was clipped by 6 bases and J by 0 bases; unmatched bases: 3. The CDR3 spells CASRPGLAGSYEQYF. Written as DNA, the CDR3 is TGTGCCAGCAGACCGGGACTAGCGGGCTCCTACGAGCAGTACTTC.

This clonotype appeared a few times. Being one base from a much bigger clone, this may be a read error. The V call is TRBV6-2 or TRBV6-3, the J call TRBJ2-7; D might be TRBD1 (6 bases). The germline CDR1 and CDR2 sequences are MNHEY and SVGEGT. The CDR3 sequence is 14 residues long. Here the CDR3 reads CAGSSQGNGYEQYF. As DNA, the CDR3 is TGTGCCGGCAGTTCCCAGGGGAATGGCTACGAGCAGTACTTC.

The rearrangement joins TRBV4-1 to TRBJ1-1; 10 bases align to TRBD1. The CDR3 is 17 residues long. Germline V gene sequence: CDR1 MGHRA, CDR2 YSYEKL. The V and J ends lost 0 bases and 1 base, in that order; junction bases with no gene match: 5. The CDR3 is CASSQDWDRGENTEAFF. CDR3 sequence (DNA): TGCGCCAGCAGCCAAGATTGGGACAGGGGAGAGAACACTGAAGCTTTCTTT.

The V gene is TRBV20-1, the J gene TRBJ2-1, with 10 bases identical to TRBD1. The CDR3 has 12 residues. Germline V gene sequence: CDR1 DFQATT, CDR2 SNEGSKA (reference sequence). The CDR3 protein is CRRDRGFNEQFF. In nucleotides, the CDR3 is TGCAGGCGGGACAGGGGATTTAATGAGCAGTTCTTC.

The J gene is TRBJ2-7, the V gene TRBV25-1; 7 nucleotides match TRBD1. Germline V CDR1 and CDR2: MGHDK, SYGVNS. This CDR3 spans 14 amino acids. The junction had 5 bases not matched to a gene; V was cut back by 3 bases and J by 3 bases. The CDR3 sequence is CASSDQDRDYEQYF. CDR3 coding DNA: TGTGCCAGCAGTGACCAAGACAGGGACTACGAGCAGTACTTC.

V and J are TRBV7-2 and TRBJ1-6; TRBD1 matches at 8 bases. Losses at the gene ends were 5 bases for V and 8 bases for J; bases not matched to a gene: 8. The germline V gene encodes CDR1 SGHTA and CDR2 FQGNSA. The CDR3 is made up of 15 amino acids. Here the CDR3 DNA reads TGTGCCAGCAGCCAAGACGGACAGGGATATTCACCCCTCCACTTT. Translation: CASSQDGQGYSPLHF.

This chain uses TRBV7-7 with TRBJ2-7; the D is unclear. V was trimmed by 5 bases and J by 5 bases, leaving 19 bases between them. Germline V gene data show CDR1 as SSHAT and CDR2 as FNYEAQ (reference sequence). CDR3 length equals 15 residues. CDR3 DNA sequence: TGTGCCAGCAGCCCCACACGGACGGTGGCGGACGAGCAGTACTTC. Protein: CASSPTRTVADEQYF.

As to this clonotype: One end of the junction does not line up with germline, which may come from a read error. The CDR3 DNA reads TGCGCCAGCAGTTTCGGGCAGGACACTGAAGCTTTCTTT. This codes for CASSFGQDTEAFF. V is TRBV5-4 and J is TRBJ1-1; D is uncertain. The CDR3 has 13 residues. The germline V gene has CDR1 SGHNT and CDR2 YYREEE (reference sequence).

V gene TRBV28 combines with J gene TRBJ1-1; D unresolved. V was trimmed by 6 bases and J by 7 bases, leaving 9 bases between them. CDR3 length: 11 residues. Per the germline V gene, CDR1 is MDHEN and CDR2 is SYDVKM. CDR3 DNA: TGTGCCAGCAGGAGACATCTTGAAGCTTTCTTT. Translating it yields CASRRHLEAFF.

This clonotype was observed at least ten times. Relative to the germline gene, one junction end is altered; a read error may explain this. The rearrangement links TRBV7-9 to TRBJ1-3; D unclear. The V gene's germline CDR1 is SEHNR and CDR2 FQNEAQ (reference sequence). The CDR3 is 14 residues long. This CDR3 is CASVGRMPGYTIYF. The CDR3, as DNA: TGTGCCAGCGTGGGCAGGATGCCTGGATACACCATATATTTT.

This clonotype was picked up many times. The chain carries TRBV7-9 and TRBJ2-3; 9 bases match TRBD2. This CDR3 spans 16 amino acids. Trimming took 1 base from V and 3 from J; bases not matched to a gene: 5. CDR1 and CDR2 from the germline V gene are SEHNR and FQNEAQ (reference sequence). The CDR3 DNA follows: TGTGCCAGCAGCTTAGATGCGGGGGGGCGGACAGATACGCAGTATTTT. It codes for CASSLDAGGRTDTQYF.